The 8 T cell receptor beta chains below were found in one sample sequenced in a study of metastatic and nonmetastatic thyroid tumors. Every patient was untreated before thyroid surgery. TCRdb ran MiXCR on the PCR reads. The sample lists 15,000 to 20,000 clones; around 30% were seen once. Sequenced material: tumor tissue. All receptors derive from a female donor with papillary thyroid cancer or a benign thyroid nodule (not recorded which). Some clones in this sample may be carry-over from other donors' samples.

This clone is medium-sized within its sample. This rearrangement joins TRBV10-1 to TRBJ1-2; 10 bases line up with TRBD1. The CDR3 length is 14 residues. CDR1 and CDR2 from the germline V gene are WNHNN and SYGVQD (reference sequence). J gave up 6 bases and V 6 bases, and 7 bases lay outside the gene matches. CDR3 protein: CASSRDRGFDGYTF. The CDR3 region has the DNA TGCGCCAGCAGCCGGGACAGGGGTTTCGATGGCTACACCTTC.

The chain recombines TRBV19 with TRBJ1-3; D gene uncertain. Germline V gene lookup returns CDR1 LNHDA and CDR2 SQIVND (reference sequence). Trimming took 1 base from V and 0 from J, leaving 7 bases between them. The length of the CDR3 is 15 residues. The CDR3 is CASSIAATSGNTIYF. The CDR3, as DNA: TGTGCCAGTAGTATAGCAGCCACCTCTGGAAACACCATATATTTT.

The rearrangement links TRBV6-2 or TRBV6-3 to TRBJ2-7; possibly TRBD2 for D (5 bases). CDR1 is MNHEY and CDR2 is SVGEGT in the germline V gene. CDR3 length equals 14 residues. V was trimmed by 0 bases and J by 2 bases, leaving 8 bases between them. The CDR3 spells CASSYSDWAYEQYF. CDR3 nucleotides: TGTGCCAGCAGTTACTCGGACTGGGCCTACGAGCAGTACTTC.

This clone was seen at least ten times. The rearrangement joins TRBV20-1 to TRBJ2-7; D is perhaps TRBD1 or TRBD2 (5 bases each). The length of the CDR3 is 16 residues. With 1 base removed from V and 4 bases from J, the gap between germline ends came to 20 bases. Germline V CDR1 and CDR2: DFQATT, SNEGSKA (reference sequence). The CDR3 reads CSARGQTEGFYYEQYF. In DNA, the CDR3 is TGCAGTGCTAGAGGGCAGACAGAGGGTTTTTATTACGAGCAGTACTTC.

This clone was seen ten or more times. The V and J genes are TRBV20-1 and TRBJ1-5; D gene ambiguous. The CDR3 is 13 residues long. The germline CDR1 and CDR2 sequences are DFQATT and SNEGSKA (reference sequence). The V end lost 1 base, the J end lost 0 bases, and 4 bases lay between the germline ends. The CDR3 protein is CSARGNSNQPQHF. Here the CDR3 DNA reads TGCAGTGCTAGAGGAAATAGCAATCAGCCCCAGCATTTT.

This chain joins TRBV11-3 and TRBJ2-1; D remains ambiguous. This CDR3 has 12 residues. V lost 5 bases and J 4 bases, leaving 6 bases between the germline ends. Germline V gene data show CDR1 as SGHNT and CDR2 as YENEEA. CDR3 loop: CASSPDYNEQFF. The CDR3 coding sequence is TGTGCCAGCAGCCCGGATTACAATGAGCAGTTCTTC.

The rearrangement uses TRBV7-9 and TRBJ1-1; D call uncertain. V lost 10 bases and J lost 5, with 8 bases in between. This CDR3 contains 10 residues. Germline V gene sequence: CDR1 SEHNR, CDR2 FQNEAQ (reference sequence). CDR3 region: CAIGVTEAFF. The CDR3 DNA sequence: TGTGCCATCGGCGTGACTGAAGCTTTCTTT.

The chain has TRBV28 and TRBJ1-1; 8 bases align to TRBD1. The CDR3 has 13 amino acids. The V gene's germline CDR1 is MDHEN and CDR2 SYDVKM. Losses at the gene ends were 9 bases for V and 1 base for J; bases not matched to a gene: 4. As DNA, the CDR3 is TGTGCCAGTGGGGGACAGGCGAACACTGAAGCTTTCTTT. Protein sequence: CASGGQANTEAFF.